The subject of this entry is one T cell receptor beta chain. Germline V CDR1 and CDR2: DFQATT, SNEGSKA (reference sequence). The V end was cut by 3 bases, the J end by 3 bases, with 8 bases between. The CDR3 length is 12 residues. The data are from a study of blood T cell repertoires in COVID-19. The method was immunoSEQ multiplex PCR; TCRdb's version includes in-frame clones alone and lacks a portion of them. Of over 100,000 clones listed, about 80% are singletons. The chain uses TRBV20-1 and TRBJ1-1; the D is unclear. The specimen was peripheral blood. This receptor was obtained from a man aged 60-69 years with acute or convalescent COVID-19. The CDR3 DNA follows: TGCAGTGCTAGTAGCGGGGACACTGAAGCTTTCTTT. This sequence encodes CSASSGDTEAFF.